This TCR beta chain is drawn from a study of T-cell memory formation after mild COVID-19. Study context: Among the donors, TCR clusters were largely specific to each donor.

Study-wide results and limits: Pre-infection memory held some responding clones, suggesting pre-existing cross-reactive T cells responded.

TCRdb used MiXCR to reprocess the 5' RACE reads, holding one entry per CDR3 protein. Among 92,000 or so distinct CDR3 sequences, approximately 13% were seen once, and the ten largest hold around 27%. The CDR3 totals 16 residues. Deletions cut 5 bases from V and 3 bases from J, with 17 bases between. Germline loops: CDR1 SEHNR, CDR2 FQNEAQ (reference sequence). With regard to this clonotype: Its antigen is unidentified.

The rearrangement uses TRBV7-9 and TRBJ2-1; D may match TRBD1 or TRBD2 (6 bases each). The sequencing input was PBMCs or a T cell subset sorted from them (not recorded which). The clonotype comes from an adult woman who had mild COVID-19 (a few samples of this study predate the infection). Cell type and time point are not known. CDR3 sequence (DNA): TGTGCCAGCAGCCCTAGGGCCGGGGGCGGCTACAATGAGCAGTTCTTC. This gives the protein CASSPRAGGGYNEQFF.